One sample yielded the 10 T cell receptor beta chains listed below, sequenced in a study of T cells in Graves' hyperthyroidism and ophthalmopathy. The source material, RNA transcripts, was used to amplify TCR beta CDR3 regions. With the HTBI primer set, the TCR CDR3 went through a first round of RT-PCR. A single record per CDR3 protein comes from TCRdb applying MiXCR to the multiplex PCR reads. The table has hundreds of thousands of distinct CDR3 sequences, 38% seen once; the top ten hold 7.5% to 9.5%. Material for sequencing was blood. These TCRs come from a man younger than 35 with Graves' hyperthyroidism.

With regard to this clonotype: Its ends do not fully match the called genes, so a read error is possible. The chain has TRBV10-3 and TRBJ2-7; TRBD2 matches at 7 bases. CDR3 length equals 13 residues. Germline V gene lookup returns CDR1 ENHRY and CDR2 SYGVKD. The CDR3 loop is CAITEGGSYEQYF. CDR3 coding DNA: TGTGCCATCACTGAGGGAGGGAGCTACGAGCAGTACTTC.

This clonotype came up many times. V usage is TRBV2 and J usage is TRBJ1-6; D not certain. The CDR3 is 16 amino acids. The V gene lost 1 base and the J gene lost 0 bases, with 7 bases spanning the gap. Germline V gene lookup returns CDR1 SNHLY and CDR2 FYNNEI. The CDR3 loop is CASSEGQRSYNSPLHF. CDR3 in DNA: TGTGCCAGCAGTGAAGGGCAGCGCTCCTATAATTCACCCCTCCACTTT.

This clonotype was counted between two and nine times. J is TRBJ2-7 and V is TRBV6-1; tentatively, D is TRBD2 (5 bases). CDR1 and CDR2 (germline): MNHNS, SASEGT. The CDR3 is 14 residues long. V was shortened by 6 bases and J by 5 bases, with 17 bases between the two germline ends. The chain's CDR3 is CASRGMWTPNEQYF. CDR3 DNA sequence: TGTGCCAGCAGGGGCATGTGGACTCCCAACGAGCAGTACTTC.

The CDR3, as DNA: TGTGCCAGCCGGGACGGGGAAGACTATGGCTACACCTTC. Protein sequence: CASRDGEDYGYTF. This chain uses TRBV11-1 with TRBJ1-2; D is perhaps TRBD1 (5 bases). Germline CDR1 SGHAT, CDR2 FQDESV (reference sequence). The ends were cut back, 8 bases at V and 3 bases at J, with 13 bases in the middle. This CDR3 contains 13 residues.

This clonotype was observed a handful of times. The gene calls are TRBV2 and TRBJ2-6; D is uncertain. Deletions cut 6 bases from V and 0 bases from J, with 9 bases between. This CDR3 contains 15 residues. CDR1 is SNHLY and CDR2 is FYNNEI in the germline V gene. This chain's CDR3 is CASSVTISGANVLTF. The CDR3, as DNA: TGTGCCAGCAGCGTGACGATCTCTGGGGCCAACGTCCTGACTTTC.

The chain couples TRBV2 to TRBJ1-3, with 8 nucleotides matching TRBD1. Germline V gene lookup returns CDR1 SNHLY and CDR2 FYNNEI. V lost 3 bases, J lost 2 bases, and 9 bases stayed unmatched. This CDR3 region has 17 residues. This CDR3 is CASSDRTGILTGNTIYF. In DNA, the CDR3 is TGTGCCAGCAGTGACCGGACAGGGATTCTTACTGGAAACACCATATATTTT.

The table lists this clonotype with a few counts. J is TRBJ1-4 and V is TRBV19; D not resolved. The CDR3 runs 15 residues. Germline loops: CDR1 LNHDA, CDR2 SQIVND (reference sequence). Deletions cut 5 bases from V and 5 bases from J, with 15 bases between. The DNA for the CDR3 is TGTGCCAGTAGTTTTTTAACAGCTACGAATGAAAAACTGTTTTTT. Translated, it gives CASSFLTATNEKLFF.

This clonotype has only a few counts. The chain has TRBV4-3 and TRBJ2-7; TRBD1 matches 7 bases. Germline-derived CDR1 and CDR2 are LGHNA and YSLEER. This CDR3 contains 16 residues. Trimming removed 3 bases from V and 0 bases from J; junction bases left unmatched: 8. The CDR3 DNA reads TGCGCCAGCAGCCAGGAGCCGGGACAGCGCTCCTACGAGCAGTACTTC. Its protein product is CASSQEPGQRSYEQYF.

This sequence joins TRBV24-1 and TRBJ1-2; a weak D match, TRBD1 (5 bases). This CDR3 has 14 residues. The germline V and J ends were trimmed by 0 bases and 6 bases, with 10 bases remaining between them. Germline lookup yields CDR1 KGHDR and CDR2 SFDVKD. This chain's CDR3 is CATSDLYRDHGYTF. CDR3 DNA: TGTGCCACCAGTGATTTGTACCGGGACCATGGCTACACCTTC.

The chain uses TRBV5-6 and TRBJ2-7; D is perhaps TRBD2 (5 bases). Germline CDR1 is SGHDT and CDR2 is YYEEEE. V lost 0 bases, J lost 3 bases, and 10 bases lay in between. The CDR3 consists of 14 residues. The DNA of the CDR3 is TGTGCCAGCAGCTTGGCGGCTAGCTTCTACGAGCAGTACTTC. This encodes CASSLAASFYEQYF.